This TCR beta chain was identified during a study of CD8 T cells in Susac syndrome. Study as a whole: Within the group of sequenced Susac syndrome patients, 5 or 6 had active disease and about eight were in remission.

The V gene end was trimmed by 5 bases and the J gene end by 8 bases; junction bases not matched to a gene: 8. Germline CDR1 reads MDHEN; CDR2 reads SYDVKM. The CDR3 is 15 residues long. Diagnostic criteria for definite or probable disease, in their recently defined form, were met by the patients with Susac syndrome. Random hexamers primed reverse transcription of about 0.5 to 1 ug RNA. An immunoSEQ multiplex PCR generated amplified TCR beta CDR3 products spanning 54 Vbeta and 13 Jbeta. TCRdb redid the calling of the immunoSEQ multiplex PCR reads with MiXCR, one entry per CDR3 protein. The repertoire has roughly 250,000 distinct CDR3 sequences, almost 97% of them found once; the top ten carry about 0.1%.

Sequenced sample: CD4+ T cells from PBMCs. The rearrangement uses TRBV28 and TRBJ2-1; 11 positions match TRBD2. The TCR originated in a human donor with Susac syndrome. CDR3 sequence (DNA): TGTGCCAGCAGTCTCACTAGCGGGAGTTTGGATGAGCAGTTCTTC. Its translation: CASSLTSGSLDEQFF.